Listed below are T cell receptor beta chains from one sample, sequenced in a study of Ad26.COV2.S vaccination and SARS-CoV-2 variants. Clones were read by immunoSEQ multiplex PCR, and TCRdb kept only the in-frame ones, dropping some. The sample contains about 140,000 clones, 70% to 90% of which appear only once. The sequences come from peripheral blood, collected after recovery from COVID-19. These receptors originate from a human donor who had recovered from COVID-19. CDR3s include the opening cysteine and the closing phenylalanine or tryptophan. Each record gives: V gene, clone size, J gene, D gene, CDR3 DNA, CDR3 protein. D genes are given only for firm matches. Clone size is stated in some rows and not others, as once, few, many or a class when expanded.

v_gene: TRBV7-9; abundance: NA; j_gene: TRBJ2-1; d_gene: TRBD2; CDR3nt: TGTGCCAGCAGCGCCACCCGACTAGCGGGGGGAGGGTACAATGAGCAGTTCTTC; CDR3aa: CASSATRLAGGGYNEQFF
v_gene: TRBV30; abundance: once; j_gene: TRBJ2-7; d_gene: NA; CDR3nt: TGTGCCTGGAGTCCGGGGCCCTACGAGCAGTACTTC; CDR3aa: CAWSPGPYEQYF
v_gene: TRBV29-1; abundance: NA; j_gene: TRBJ2-2; d_gene: NA; CDR3nt: TGCAGCGTTGATGGGGGCTTGAACACCGGGGAGCTGTTTTTT; CDR3aa: CSVDGGLNTGELFF
v_gene: TRBV5-1; abundance: NA; j_gene: TRBJ1-6; d_gene: NA; CDR3nt: TGCGCCAGCAGCTTGGGCGGGGCGGATTCACCCCTCCACTTT; CDR3aa: CASSLGGADSPLHF
v_gene: TRBV6-5; abundance: NA; j_gene: TRBJ2-5; d_gene: NA; CDR3nt: TGTGCCAGCAGAGCTTCTTGGGCCAGGGAGACCCAGTACTTC; CDR3aa: CASRASWARETQYF
v_gene: TRBV18; abundance: NA; j_gene: TRBJ1-6; d_gene: TRBD1; CDR3nt: TGTGCCAGCTCATCCGACAGGGTGCCTTCTTCACCCCTCCACTTT; CDR3aa: CASSSDRVPSSPLHF
v_gene: TRBV4-3; abundance: NA; j_gene: TRBJ2-3; d_gene: TRBD1; CDR3nt: TGCGCCAGCAGCCAGGGAATCGGAGGGACAGGGGTAACAGATACGCAGTATTTT; CDR3aa: CASSQGIGGTGVTDTQYF
v_gene: TRBV6-5; abundance: NA; j_gene: TRBJ1-2; d_gene: NA; CDR3nt: TGTGCCAGCAGTCCCCCTGGGGTTTACTATGGCTACACCTTC; CDR3aa: CASSPPGVYYGYTF
v_gene: TRBV5-1; abundance: NA; j_gene: TRBJ2-1; d_gene: NA; CDR3nt: TGCGCCAGCAGCCGGAAACAGGGCCTGATTATCGTGAATGAGCAGTTCTTC; CDR3aa: CASSRKQGLIIVNEQFF
v_gene: TRBV29-1; abundance: NA; j_gene: TRBJ1-1; d_gene: NA; CDR3nt: TGCAGCGTTGAAGATCTGGGGATTAAGGGCGGTAACACTGAAGCTTTCTTT; CDR3aa: CSVEDLGIKGGNTEAFF
v_gene: TRBV14; abundance: NA; j_gene: TRBJ1-5; d_gene: NA; CDR3nt: TGTGCCAGCAGCCCCAGGGGAAGCAATCAGCCCCAGCATTTT; CDR3aa: CASSPRGSNQPQHF
v_gene: TRBV11-2; abundance: NA; j_gene: TRBJ2-7; d_gene: NA; CDR3nt: TGTGCCAGCAGCTCAAGCGGTCCCAACTACGAGCAGTACTTC; CDR3aa: CASSSSGPNYEQYF